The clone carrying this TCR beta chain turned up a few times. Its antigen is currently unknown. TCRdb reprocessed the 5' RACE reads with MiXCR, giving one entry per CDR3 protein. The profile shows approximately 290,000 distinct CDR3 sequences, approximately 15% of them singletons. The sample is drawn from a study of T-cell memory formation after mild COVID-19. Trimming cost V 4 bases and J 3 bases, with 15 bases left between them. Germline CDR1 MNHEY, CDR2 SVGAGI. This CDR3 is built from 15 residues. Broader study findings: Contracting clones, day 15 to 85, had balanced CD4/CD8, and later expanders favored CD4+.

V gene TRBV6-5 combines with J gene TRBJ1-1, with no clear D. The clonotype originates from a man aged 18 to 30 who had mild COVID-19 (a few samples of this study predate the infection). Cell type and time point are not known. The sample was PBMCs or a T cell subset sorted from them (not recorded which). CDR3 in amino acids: CASSWVRASDTEAFF. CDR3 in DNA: TGTGCCAGCAGTTGGGTCCGGGCATCGGACACTGAAGCTTTCTTT.